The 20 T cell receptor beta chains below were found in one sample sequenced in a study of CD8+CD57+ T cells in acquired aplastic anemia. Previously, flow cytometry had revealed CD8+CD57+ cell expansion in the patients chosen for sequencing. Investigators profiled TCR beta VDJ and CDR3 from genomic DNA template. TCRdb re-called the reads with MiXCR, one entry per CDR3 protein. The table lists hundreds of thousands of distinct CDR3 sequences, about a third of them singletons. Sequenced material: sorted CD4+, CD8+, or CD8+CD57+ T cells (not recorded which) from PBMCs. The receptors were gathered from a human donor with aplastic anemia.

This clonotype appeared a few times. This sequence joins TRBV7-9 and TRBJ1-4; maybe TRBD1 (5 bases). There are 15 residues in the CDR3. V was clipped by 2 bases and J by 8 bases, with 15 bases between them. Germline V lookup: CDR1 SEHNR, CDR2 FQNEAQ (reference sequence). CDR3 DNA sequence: TGTGCCAGCAGCTTATCTCTAGGGGCTGGAGAAAAACTGTTTTTT. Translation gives CASSLSLGAGEKLFF.

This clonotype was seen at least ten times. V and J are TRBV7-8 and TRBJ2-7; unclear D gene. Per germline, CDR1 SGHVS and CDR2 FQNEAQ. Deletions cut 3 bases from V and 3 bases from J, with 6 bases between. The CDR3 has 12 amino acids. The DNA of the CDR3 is TGTGCCAGCAGCTTCTCCCGCTACGAGCAGTACTTC. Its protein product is CASSFSRYEQYF.

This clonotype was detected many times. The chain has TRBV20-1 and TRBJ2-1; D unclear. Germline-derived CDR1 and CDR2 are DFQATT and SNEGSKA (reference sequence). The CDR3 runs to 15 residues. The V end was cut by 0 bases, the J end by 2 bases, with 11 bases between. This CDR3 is CSARDLGVAYNEQFF. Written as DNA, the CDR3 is TGCAGTGCTAGAGATCTCGGCGTGGCCTACAATGAGCAGTTCTTC.

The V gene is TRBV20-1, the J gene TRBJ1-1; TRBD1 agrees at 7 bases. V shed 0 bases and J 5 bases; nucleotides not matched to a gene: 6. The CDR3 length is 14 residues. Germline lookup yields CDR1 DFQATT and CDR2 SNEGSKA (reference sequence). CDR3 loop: CSARDGQAWTEAFF. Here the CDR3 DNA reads TGCAGTGCTAGAGATGGACAGGCTTGGACTGAAGCTTTCTTT.

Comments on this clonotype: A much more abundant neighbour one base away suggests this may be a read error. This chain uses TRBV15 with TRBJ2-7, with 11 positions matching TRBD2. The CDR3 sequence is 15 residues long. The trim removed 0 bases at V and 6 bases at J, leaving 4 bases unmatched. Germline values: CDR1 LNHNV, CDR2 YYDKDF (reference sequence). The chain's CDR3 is CATSRDTSGGCEQYF. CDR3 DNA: TGTGCCACCAGCAGAGATACTAGCGGGGGCTGCGAGCAGTACTTC.

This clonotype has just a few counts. CDR3 in amino acids: CAWSRGDDYGYTF. The CDR3 coding sequence is TGTGCCTGGAGTAGGGGAGATGACTATGGCTACACCTTC. V is TRBV30 and J is TRBJ1-2; a possible D gene is TRBD1 (5 bases). V was shortened by 2 bases and J by 3 bases, with 10 bases between the two germline ends. Germline V gene sequence: CDR1 GTSNPN, CDR2 SVGIG (reference sequence). The CDR3 has 13 residues.

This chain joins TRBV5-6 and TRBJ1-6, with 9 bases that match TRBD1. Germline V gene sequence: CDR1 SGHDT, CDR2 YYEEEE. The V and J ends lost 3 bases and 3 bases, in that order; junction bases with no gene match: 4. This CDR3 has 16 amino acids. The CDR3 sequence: CASSSGQGVYNSPLHF. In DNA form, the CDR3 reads TGTGCCAGCAGCTCGGGACAGGGTGTCTATAATTCACCCCTCCACTTT.

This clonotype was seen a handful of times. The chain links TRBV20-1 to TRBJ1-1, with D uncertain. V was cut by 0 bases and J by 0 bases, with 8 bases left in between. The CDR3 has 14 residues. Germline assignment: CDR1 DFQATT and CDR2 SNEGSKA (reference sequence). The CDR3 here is CSAREGSMNTEAFF. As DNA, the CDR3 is TGCAGTGCTAGAGAGGGCAGCATGAACACTGAAGCTTTCTTT.

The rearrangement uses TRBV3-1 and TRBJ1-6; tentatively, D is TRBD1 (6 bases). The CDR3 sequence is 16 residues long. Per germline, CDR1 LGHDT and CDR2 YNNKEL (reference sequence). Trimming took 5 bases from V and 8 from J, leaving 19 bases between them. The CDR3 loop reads CASSDGGAGFYSPLHF. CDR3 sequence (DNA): TGTGCCAGCAGCGATGGGGGGGCAGGGTTTTATTCACCCCTCCACTTT.

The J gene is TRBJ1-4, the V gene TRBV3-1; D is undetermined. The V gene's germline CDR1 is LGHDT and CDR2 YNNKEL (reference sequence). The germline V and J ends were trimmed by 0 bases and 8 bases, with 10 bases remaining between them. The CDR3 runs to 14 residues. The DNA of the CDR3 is TGTGCCAGCAGCCAAGATCTCGGCAGGGAAAAACTGTTTTTT. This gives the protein CASSQDLGREKLFF.

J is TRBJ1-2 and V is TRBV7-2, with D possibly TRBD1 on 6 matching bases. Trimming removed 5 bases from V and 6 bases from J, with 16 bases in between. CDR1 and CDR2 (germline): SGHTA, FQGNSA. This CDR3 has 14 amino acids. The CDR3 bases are TGTGCCAGCAGCGTAACCCCCGGGACACATGGCTACACCTTC. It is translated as CASSVTPGTHGYTF.

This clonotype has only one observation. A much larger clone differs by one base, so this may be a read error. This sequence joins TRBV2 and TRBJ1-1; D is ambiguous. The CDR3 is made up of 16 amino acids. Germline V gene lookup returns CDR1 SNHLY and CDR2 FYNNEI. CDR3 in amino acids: CASSVWAGRMNTGAFF. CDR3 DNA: TGTGCCAGCAGTGTTTGGGCAGGCCGGATGAACACTGGAGCTTTCTTT.

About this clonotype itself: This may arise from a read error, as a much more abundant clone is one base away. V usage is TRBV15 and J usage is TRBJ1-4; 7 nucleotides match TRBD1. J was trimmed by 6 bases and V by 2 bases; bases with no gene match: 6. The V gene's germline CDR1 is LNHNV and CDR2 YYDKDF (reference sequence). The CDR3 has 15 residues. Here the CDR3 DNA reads TGTGCCACCAGCAGATACAGGGGTGTTGATGAAAAACTGTTTTTT. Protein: CATSRYRGVDEKLFF. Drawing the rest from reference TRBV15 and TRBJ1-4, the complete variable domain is DAMVIQNPRYQVTQFGKPVTLSCSQTLNHNVMYWYQQKSSQAPKLLFHYYDKDFNNEADTPDNFQSRRPNTSFCFLDIRSPGLGDTAMYLCATSRYRGVDEKLFFGSGTQLSVL.

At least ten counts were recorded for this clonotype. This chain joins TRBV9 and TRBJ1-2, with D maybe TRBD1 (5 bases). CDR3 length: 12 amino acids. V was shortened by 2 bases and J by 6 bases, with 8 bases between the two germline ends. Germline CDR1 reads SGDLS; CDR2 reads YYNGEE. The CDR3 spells CASSVEGHGYTF. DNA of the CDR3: TGTGCCAGCAGCGTCGAGGGGCATGGCTACACCTTC.

The CDR3 protein is CSVDVGGDGYTF. In DNA form, the CDR3 reads TGCAGCGTTGACGTGGGAGGGGATGGCTACACCTTC. This chain links TRBV29-1 with TRBJ1-2; D might be TRBD1 (5 bases). Trimming cost V 3 bases and J 6 bases, with 11 bases left between them. The germline V gene encodes CDR1 SQVTM and CDR2 ANQGSEA. There are 12 residues in the CDR3.

DNA of the CDR3: TGTGCCAGCACCGCGACAGGGAGCAATCAGCCCCAGCATTTT. Its translation is CASTATGSNQPQHF. V is TRBV6-1 and J is TRBJ1-5; 7 bases align to TRBD1. CDR3 length equals 14 residues. Germline CDR1 MNHNS, CDR2 SASEGT. V was pared by 7 bases and J by 1 base, with 4 bases of the junction left unmatched.

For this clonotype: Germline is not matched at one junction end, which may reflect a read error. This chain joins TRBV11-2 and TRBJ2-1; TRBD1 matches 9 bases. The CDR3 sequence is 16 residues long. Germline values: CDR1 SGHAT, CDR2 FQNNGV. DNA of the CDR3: TGCGCCAGCAGCTTGGTTGGGACAGGGACGTACAATGAGCAGTTCTTC. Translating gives CASSLVGTGTYNEQFF.

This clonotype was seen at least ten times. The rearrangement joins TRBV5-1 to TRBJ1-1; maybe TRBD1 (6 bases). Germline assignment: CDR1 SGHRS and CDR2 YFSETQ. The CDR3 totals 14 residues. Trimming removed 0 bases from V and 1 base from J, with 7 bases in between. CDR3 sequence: CASSLGQENTEAFF. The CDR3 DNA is TGCGCCAGCAGCTTGGGACAGGAGAACACTGAAGCTTTCTTT. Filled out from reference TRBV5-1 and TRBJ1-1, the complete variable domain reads KAGVTQTPRYLIKTRGQQVTLSCSPISGHRSVSWYQQTPGQGLQFLFEYFSETQRNKGNFPGRFSGRQFSNSRSEMNVSTLELGDSALYLCASSLGQENTEAFFGQGTRLTVV.

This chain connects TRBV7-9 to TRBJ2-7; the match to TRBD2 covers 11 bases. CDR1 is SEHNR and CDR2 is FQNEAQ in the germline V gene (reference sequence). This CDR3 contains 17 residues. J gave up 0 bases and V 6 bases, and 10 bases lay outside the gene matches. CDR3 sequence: CASSSASGRSLSYEQYF. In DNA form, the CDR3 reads TGTGCCAGCAGTAGTGCTAGCGGGAGGTCTCTCTCCTACGAGCAGTACTTC.

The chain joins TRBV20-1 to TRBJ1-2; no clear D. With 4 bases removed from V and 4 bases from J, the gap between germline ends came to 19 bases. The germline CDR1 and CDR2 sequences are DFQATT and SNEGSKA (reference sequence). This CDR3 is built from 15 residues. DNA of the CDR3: TGCAGTGCTAAGCTGAACAGTGGACTTTTCTATGGCTACACCTTC. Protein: CSAKLNSGLFYGYTF.